Presented here are 11 T cell receptor beta chains from one specimen sequenced in a study of response to subunit inactivated influenza vaccine. From the RT-PCR reads, TCRdb called clonotypes with MiXCR, one entry per CDR3 protein. The profile shows hundreds of thousands of distinct CDR3 sequences, around 8% of them singletons. Sample: PBMCs from blood, taken around 25 months after vaccination. These receptors were obtained from a man between 45 and 75 years old who received an inactivated influenza vaccine.

This clonotype was recorded a few times. The chain has TRBV7-9 and TRBJ2-4; D is possibly TRBD2 (6 bases). The V and J ends lost 2 bases and 7 bases respectively, with 21 bases between them. This CDR3 comprises 17 residues. Germline V CDR1 and CDR2: SEHNR, FQNEAQ (reference sequence). The CDR3 nucleotides are TGTGCCAGCAGCTTACCCGGGATTGGCGGGGCGAGGAACATTCAGTACTTC. Residues: CASSLPGIGGARNIQYF.

There are a few counts of this clonotype. The J gene is TRBJ2-4, the V gene TRBV6-6; TRBD2 matches 7 bases. The germline CDR1 and CDR2 sequences are MNHNY and SVGAGI (reference sequence). This CDR3 is 13 amino acids long. V trimming: 5 bases; J trimming: 9 bases; junction bases outside the gene matches: 7. CDR3: CASSTGLDGIQYF. Here the CDR3 DNA reads TGTGCCAGCAGTACAGGACTAGACGGCATTCAGTACTTC.

This clonotype appeared many times. The chain joins TRBV5-1 to TRBJ2-7; D may be TRBD1 (6 bases). The germline V and J ends were trimmed by 2 bases and 6 bases, with 12 bases remaining between them. The CDR3 has 13 residues. Germline V gene data show CDR1 as SGHRS and CDR2 as YFSETQ. The CDR3 loop reads CASSLQGVSEQYF. CDR3 nucleotides: TGCGCCAGCAGCTTACAGGGTGTTAGCGAGCAGTACTTC.

This clonotype was observed a handful of times. The chain uses TRBV20-1 and TRBJ2-3, with D hard to call. This CDR3 is 13 amino acids long. Looked up from germline, CDR1 is DFQATT and CDR2 is SNEGSKA (reference sequence). Trimming cost V 5 bases and J 2 bases, with 11 bases left between them. The CDR3 region is CSAPDLFTDTQYF. The CDR3 DNA sequence: TGCAGTGCTCCCGACCTATTCACAGATACGCAGTATTTT.

The table lists this clonotype with a few counts. The rearrangement links TRBV29-1 to TRBJ2-3, with 14 bases lining up with TRBD2. CDR1 SQVTM and CDR2 ANQGSEA come from the germline V gene. J was trimmed by 3 bases and V by 0 bases; bases with no gene match: 14. There are 20 residues in the CDR3. CDR3 amino acids: CSVEDFVTSGRAWSTDTQYF. In nucleotides, the CDR3 is TGCAGCGTTGAAGATTTCGTGACTAGCGGGAGGGCCTGGTCTACAGATACGCAGTATTTT.

This clonotype was seen repeatedly, ten times or more. The rearrangement uses TRBV28 and TRBJ1-2; 12 nucleotides match TRBD1. There are 15 residues in the CDR3. Per germline, CDR1 MDHEN and CDR2 SYDVKM. The junction had 9 bases not matched to a gene; V was cut back by 5 bases and J by 8 bases. For the CDR3, the DNA is TGTGCCAGCAGTGGGGTGGGACAGGGGGCACCCGGCTACACCTTC. As protein: CASSGVGQGAPGYTF.

Only a few counts were recorded for this clonotype. This chain uses TRBV4-3 with TRBJ2-1; D is possibly TRBD1 (6 bases). Trimming removed 3 bases from V and 8 bases from J, with 14 bases in between. This CDR3 contains 14 residues. Germline values: CDR1 LGHNA, CDR2 YSLEER. This chain's CDR3 is CASSQPQGDDEQFF. Written as DNA, the CDR3 is TGCGCCAGCAGCCAGCCACAGGGAGACGATGAGCAGTTCTTC.

As concerns this clonotype: This may arise from a read error, as a much more abundant clone is one base away. V is TRBV7-8 and J is TRBJ2-1; 9 nucleotides agree with TRBD2. The CDR3 covers 14 residues. The germline V gene encodes CDR1 SGHVS and CDR2 FQNEAQ. J lost 7 bases, V lost 8 bases, and 9 bases had no gene match. The CDR3 region is CASRAASGMNEQFF. The CDR3, as DNA: TGTGCCAGCCGAGCCGCTAGCGGGATGAATGAGCAGTTCTTC.

This clonotype has a handful of counts. This chain joins TRBV25-1 and TRBJ2-5, with 8 bases that match TRBD1. This CDR3 is built from 16 residues. Unmatched junction bases numbered 13, after V lost 7 bases and J lost 3 bases. The germline V gene encodes CDR1 MGHDK and CDR2 SYGVNS. Written as DNA, the CDR3 is TGTGCCAGCATGCCCAAGACAGGGGATGGTAAAGAGACCCAGTACTTC. This gives the protein CASMPKTGDGKETQYF. The full variable domain, with the rest looked up from reference TRBV25-1 and TRBJ2-5, is EADIYQTPRYLVIGTGKKITLECSQTMGHDKMYWYQQDPGMELHLIHYSYGVNSTEKGDLSSESTVSRIRTEHFPLTLESARPSHTSQYLCASMPKTGDGKETQYFGPGTRLLVL.

This clonotype was counted a few times. This chain joins TRBV12-3 or TRBV12-4 and TRBJ2-2; 8 nucleotides line up with TRBD1. This CDR3 contains 16 residues. The J segment lost 4 bases and the V segment lost 6 bases, leaving 10 bases of the junction unmatched. CDR3 in DNA: TGTGCCAGCAGGTTTAGTGGGACAGGAGGCACCGGGGAGCTGTTTTTT. Translation gives CASRFSGTGGTGELFF.

The V call is TRBV4-3, the J call TRBJ2-2, with D perhaps TRBD2 (6 bases). CDR3 length equals 16 residues. V was cut by 4 bases and J by 1 base, with 13 bases left in between. The germline CDR1 and CDR2 sequences are LGHNA and YSLEER. This CDR3 reads CASSLSGLLNTGELFF. In DNA form, the CDR3 reads TGCGCCAGCAGCCTGTCCGGACTACTGAACACCGGGGAGCTGTTTTTT.